Described below is a single T cell receptor (beta chain) sequence and its context. Its antigen remains unknown. These data originate in a study of T-cell reconstitution after alpha-beta-depleted transplantation in children. Study observations and caveats: Recipient T cells and thymic progenitors that survived were the source of the high TCRbeta diversity seen at day 60 in some patients. Reported findings indicate that, about two months after transplant, alpha-beta T cells came from several hundred expanded clones, which were derived from non-depleted graft cells. Newly produced T cells mostly accounted for T-cell counts and diversity one year post-transplant.

The CDR3 spans 18 residues. Trimming left V 0 bases short and J 2 bases short, with 19 bases between. From germline, CDR1 is DFQATT and CDR2 SNEGSKA (reference sequence). TCRbeta library construction was performed incorporating unique molecular identifiers. Each CDR3 protein is one row after TCRdb ran MiXCR on the PCR reads. The data contain about a million distinct CDR3 sequences, 25% to 30% of them singletons. The TCR originated in a boy younger than two who had a stem cell transplant for SCID, so the T cells may come from the graft donor. The chain employs TRBV20-1 and TRBJ2-2; D gene ambiguous. The sequenced sample was PBMCs, mostly from graft donor cells, obtained 360 days after TCRalphabeta/CD19-depleted stem cell transplant. CDR3 in DNA: TGCAGTGCTAGAGATCGATTACCCAGACACCCAAACACCGGGGAGCTGTTTTTT. Its protein is CSARDRLPRHPNTGELFF.